The table lists the clone carrying this T cell receptor (beta chain) with a few counts. What it binds is not known. The sample is drawn from a study of CD8 T cells in ankylosing spondylitis. Study conclusions and caveats: Ankylosing spondylitis blood appeared to be characterized by a TCR beta motif of under 10 highly homologous variants.

TCRdb used MiXCR to reprocess the 5' RACE reads, holding one entry per CDR3 protein. The table has a few hundred thousand distinct CDR3 sequences, approximately 20% seen once. Input material: blood, either unsorted or a sorted T cell fraction (not recorded which). This receptor was obtained from a male donor with ankylosing spondylitis.

The CDR3 DNA follows: TGTGCCAGCAGAAAGGGGGTTGGGGCACAAGAGACCCAGTACTTC. Encoded protein: CASRKGVGAQETQYF. This chain links TRBV12-3 or TRBV12-4 with TRBJ2-5; D might be TRBD1 (6 bases). The CDR3 spans 15 residues. The V gene lost 6 bases and the J gene lost 2 bases, with 16 bases spanning the gap.